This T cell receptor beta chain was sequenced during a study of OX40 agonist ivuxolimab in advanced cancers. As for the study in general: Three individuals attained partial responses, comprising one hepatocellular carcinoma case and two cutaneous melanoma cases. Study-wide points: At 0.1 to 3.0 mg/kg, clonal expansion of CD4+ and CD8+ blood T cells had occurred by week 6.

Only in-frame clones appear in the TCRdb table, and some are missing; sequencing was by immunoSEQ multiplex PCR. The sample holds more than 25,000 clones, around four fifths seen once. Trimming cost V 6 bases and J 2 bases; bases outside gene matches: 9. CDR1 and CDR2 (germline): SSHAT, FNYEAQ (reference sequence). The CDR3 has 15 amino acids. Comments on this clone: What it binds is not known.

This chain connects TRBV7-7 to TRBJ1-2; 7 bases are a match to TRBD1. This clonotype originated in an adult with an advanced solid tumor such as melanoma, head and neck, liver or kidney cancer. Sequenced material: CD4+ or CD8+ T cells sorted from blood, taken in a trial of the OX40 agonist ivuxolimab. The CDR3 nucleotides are TGTGCCAGCAGTTTCGTGACAGGGCGAAACTATGGCTACACCTTC. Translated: CASSFVTGRNYGYTF.